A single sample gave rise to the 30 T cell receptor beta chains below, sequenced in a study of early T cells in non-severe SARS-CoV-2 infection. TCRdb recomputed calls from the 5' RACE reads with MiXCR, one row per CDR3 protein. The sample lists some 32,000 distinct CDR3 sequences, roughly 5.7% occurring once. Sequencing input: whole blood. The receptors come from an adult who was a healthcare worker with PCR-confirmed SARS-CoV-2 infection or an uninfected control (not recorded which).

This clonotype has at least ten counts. CDR3 sequence: CASSQASGSYEQYF. In DNA form, the CDR3 reads TGTGCCAGCAGTCAGGCTAGCGGGAGTTACGAGCAGTACTTC. The chain recombines TRBV6-1 with TRBJ2-7; 10 positions agree with TRBD2. CDR3 length: 14 residues. CDR1 is MNHNS, CDR2 SASEGT, per germline. Trimming at V came to 5 bases and at J to 4 bases, leaving 5 bases not matched to a gene.

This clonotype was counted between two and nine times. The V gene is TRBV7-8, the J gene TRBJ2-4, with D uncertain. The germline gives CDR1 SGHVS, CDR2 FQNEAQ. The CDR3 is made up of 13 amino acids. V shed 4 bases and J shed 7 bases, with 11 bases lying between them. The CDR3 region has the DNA TGTGCCAGCAGCTCTAGACGTGGGAACATTCAGTACTTC. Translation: CASSSRRGNIQYF.

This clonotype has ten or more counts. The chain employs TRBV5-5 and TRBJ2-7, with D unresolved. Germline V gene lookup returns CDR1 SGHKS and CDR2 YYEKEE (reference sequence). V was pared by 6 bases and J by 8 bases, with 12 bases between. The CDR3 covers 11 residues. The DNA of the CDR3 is TGTGCCAGCAACCTAGGCCCGCAGCAGTACTTC. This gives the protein CASNLGPQQYF. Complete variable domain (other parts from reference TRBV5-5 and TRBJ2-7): DAGVTQSPTHLIKTRGQQVTLRCSPISGHKSVSWYQQVLGQGPQFIFQYYEKEERGRGNFPDRFSARQFPNYSSELNVNALLLGDSALYLCASNLGPQQYFGPGTRLTVT.

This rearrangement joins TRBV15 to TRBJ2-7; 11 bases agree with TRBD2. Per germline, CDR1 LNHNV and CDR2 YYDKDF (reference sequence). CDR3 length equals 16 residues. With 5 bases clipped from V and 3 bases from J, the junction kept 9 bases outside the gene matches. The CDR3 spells CATSAQTSGIVYEQYF. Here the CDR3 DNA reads TGTGCCACCAGCGCCCAGACTAGCGGGATAGTCTACGAGCAGTACTTC.

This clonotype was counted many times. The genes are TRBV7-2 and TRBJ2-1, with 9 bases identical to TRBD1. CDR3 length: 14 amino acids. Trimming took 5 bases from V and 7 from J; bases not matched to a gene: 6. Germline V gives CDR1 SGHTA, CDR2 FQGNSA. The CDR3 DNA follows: TGTGCCAGCAGCCGGGACAGGGTCGGTAATGAGCAGTTCTTC. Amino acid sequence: CASSRDRVGNEQFF.

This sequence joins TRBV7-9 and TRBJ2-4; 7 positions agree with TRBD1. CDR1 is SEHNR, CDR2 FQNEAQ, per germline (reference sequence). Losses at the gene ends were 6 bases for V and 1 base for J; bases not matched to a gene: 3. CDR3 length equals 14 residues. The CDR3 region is CASSLDRAKNIQYF. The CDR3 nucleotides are TGTGCCAGCAGTCTGGACAGGGCCAAAAACATTCAGTACTTC.

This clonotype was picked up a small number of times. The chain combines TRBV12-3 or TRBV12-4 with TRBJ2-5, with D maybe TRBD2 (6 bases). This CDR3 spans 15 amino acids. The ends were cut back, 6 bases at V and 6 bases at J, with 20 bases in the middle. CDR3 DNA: TGTGCCAGCAGCCCTATGGGGACGGGCGGGAAGACCCAGTACTTC. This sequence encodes CASSPMGTGGKTQYF.

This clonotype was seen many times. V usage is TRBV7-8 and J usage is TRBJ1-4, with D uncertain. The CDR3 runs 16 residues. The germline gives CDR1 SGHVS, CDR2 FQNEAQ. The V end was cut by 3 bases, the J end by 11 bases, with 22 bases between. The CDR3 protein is CASSFSVAGGMLKLFF. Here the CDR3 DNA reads TGTGCCAGCAGCTTCTCAGTCGCAGGCGGAATGTTGAAACTGTTTTTT.

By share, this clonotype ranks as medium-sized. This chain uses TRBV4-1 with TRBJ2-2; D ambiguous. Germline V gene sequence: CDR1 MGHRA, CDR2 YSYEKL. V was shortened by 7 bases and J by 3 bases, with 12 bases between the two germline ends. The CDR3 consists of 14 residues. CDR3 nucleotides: TGCGCCAGCACCGCCGGGTGGGACACCGGGGAGCTGTTTTTT. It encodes CASTAGWDTGELFF.

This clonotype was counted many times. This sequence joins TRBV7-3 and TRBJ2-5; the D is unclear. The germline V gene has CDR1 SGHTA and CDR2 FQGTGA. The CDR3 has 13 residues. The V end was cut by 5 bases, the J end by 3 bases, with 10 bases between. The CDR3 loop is CASSPPGKETQYF. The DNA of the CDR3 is TGTGCCAGCAGCCCCCCTGGCAAAGAGACCCAGTACTTC.

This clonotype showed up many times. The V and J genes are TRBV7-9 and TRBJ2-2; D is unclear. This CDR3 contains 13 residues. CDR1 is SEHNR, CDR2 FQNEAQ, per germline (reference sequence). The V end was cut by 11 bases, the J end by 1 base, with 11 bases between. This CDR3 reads CAARGLNTGELFF. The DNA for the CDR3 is TGTGCCGCAAGAGGCTTGAACACCGGGGAGCTGTTTTTT. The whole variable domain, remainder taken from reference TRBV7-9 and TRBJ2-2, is DTGVSQNPRHKITKRGQNVTFRCDPISEHNRLYWYRQTLGQGPEFLTYFQNEAQLEKSRLLSDRFSAERPKGSFSTLEIQRTEQGDSAMYLCAARGLNTGELFFGEGSRLTVL.

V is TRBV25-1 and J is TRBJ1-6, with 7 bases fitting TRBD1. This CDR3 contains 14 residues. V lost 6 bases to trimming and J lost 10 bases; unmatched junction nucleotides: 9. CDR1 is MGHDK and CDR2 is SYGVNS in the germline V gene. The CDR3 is CASRGGTVRSPLHF. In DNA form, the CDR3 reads TGTGCCAGCAGGGGGGGGACAGTCAGATCACCCCTCCACTTT.

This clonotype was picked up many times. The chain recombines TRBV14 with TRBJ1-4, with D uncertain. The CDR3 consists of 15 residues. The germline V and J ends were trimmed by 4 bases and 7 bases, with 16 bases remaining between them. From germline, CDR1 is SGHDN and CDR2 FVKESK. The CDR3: CASSLARTDGEKLFF. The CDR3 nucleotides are TGTGCCAGCAGCCTCGCGAGGACGGATGGTGAAAAACTGTTTTTT.

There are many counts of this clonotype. CDR3 residues: CASSATDTQYF. CDR3 coding DNA: TGTGCCAGCAGCGCGACGGATACGCAGTATTTT. J is TRBJ2-3 and V is TRBV7-9; D ambiguous. There are 11 residues in the CDR3. Germline V gives CDR1 SEHNR, CDR2 FQNEAQ (reference sequence). The V end was cut by 5 bases, the J end by 6 bases, with 6 bases between.

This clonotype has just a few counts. CDR3 sequence reads: CSARDLGGYEQYF. The CDR3 nucleotides are TGCAGTGCTAGAGATTTGGGCGGTTACGAGCAGTACTTC. The V gene is TRBV20-1, the J gene TRBJ2-7, with D uncertain. From germline, CDR1 is DFQATT and CDR2 SNEGSKA (reference sequence). This CDR3 contains 13 residues. V lost 0 bases, J lost 4 bases, and 10 bases lay in between.

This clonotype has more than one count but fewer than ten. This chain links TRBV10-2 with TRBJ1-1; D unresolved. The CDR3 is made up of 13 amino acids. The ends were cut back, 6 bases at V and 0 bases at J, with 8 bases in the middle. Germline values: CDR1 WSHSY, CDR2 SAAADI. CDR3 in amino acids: CASSPLLNTEAFF. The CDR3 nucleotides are TGCGCCAGCAGCCCCTTACTGAACACTGAAGCTTTCTTT.

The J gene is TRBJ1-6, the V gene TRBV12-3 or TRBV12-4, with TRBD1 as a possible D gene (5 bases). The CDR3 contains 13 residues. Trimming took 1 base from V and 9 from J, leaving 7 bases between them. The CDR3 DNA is TGTGCCAGCAGTTTAGGGACACGTTCACCCCTCCACTTT. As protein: CASSLGTRSPLHF.

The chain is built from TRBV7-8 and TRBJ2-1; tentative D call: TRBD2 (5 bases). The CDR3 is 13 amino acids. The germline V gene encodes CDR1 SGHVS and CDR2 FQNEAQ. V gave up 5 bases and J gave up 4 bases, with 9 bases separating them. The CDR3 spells CASSMGEYNEQFF. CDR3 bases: TGTGCCAGCAGCATGGGAGAGTACAATGAGCAGTTCTTC.

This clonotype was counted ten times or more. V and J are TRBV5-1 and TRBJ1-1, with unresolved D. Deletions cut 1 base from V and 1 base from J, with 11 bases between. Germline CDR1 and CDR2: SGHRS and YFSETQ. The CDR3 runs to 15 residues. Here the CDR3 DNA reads TGCGCCAGCAGCTTGCTCCCGGGGAGGAACACTGAAGCTTTCTTT. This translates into CASSLLPGRNTEAFF.

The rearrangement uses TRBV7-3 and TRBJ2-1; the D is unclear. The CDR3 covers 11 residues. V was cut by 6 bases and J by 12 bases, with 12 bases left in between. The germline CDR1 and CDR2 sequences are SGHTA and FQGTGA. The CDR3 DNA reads TGTGCCAGCAGGTTAGGATCCGGGCAGTTCTTC. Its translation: CASRLGSGQFF.

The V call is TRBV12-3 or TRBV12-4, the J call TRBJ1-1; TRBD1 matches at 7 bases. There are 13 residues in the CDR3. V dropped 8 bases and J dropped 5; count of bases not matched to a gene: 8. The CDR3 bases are TGTGCCAGCGGGCCCCAGGGGGGGACTGAAGCTTTCTTT. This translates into CASGPQGGTEAFF.

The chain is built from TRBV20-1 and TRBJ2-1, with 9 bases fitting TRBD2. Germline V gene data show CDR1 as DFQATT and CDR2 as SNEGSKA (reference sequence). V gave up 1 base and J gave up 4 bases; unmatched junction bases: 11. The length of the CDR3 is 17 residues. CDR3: CSARVTRASGAYNEQFF. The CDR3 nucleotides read TGCAGTGCTAGAGTTACCCGGGCTAGCGGGGCTTACAATGAGCAGTTCTTC.

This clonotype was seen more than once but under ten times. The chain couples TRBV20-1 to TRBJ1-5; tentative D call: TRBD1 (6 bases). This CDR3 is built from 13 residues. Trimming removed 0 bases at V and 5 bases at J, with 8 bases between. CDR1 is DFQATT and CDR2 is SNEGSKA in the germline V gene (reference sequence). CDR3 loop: CSARDEGDQPQHF. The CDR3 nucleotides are TGCAGTGCTAGAGATGAGGGGGATCAGCCCCAGCATTTT.

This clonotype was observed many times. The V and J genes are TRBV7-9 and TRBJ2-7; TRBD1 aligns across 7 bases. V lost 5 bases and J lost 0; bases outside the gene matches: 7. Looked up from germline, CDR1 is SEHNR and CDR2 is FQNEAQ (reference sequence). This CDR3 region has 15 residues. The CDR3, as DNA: TGTGCCAGCAGCCTCAGACAGGGTTCCTCCTACGAGCAGTACTTC. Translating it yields CASSLRQGSSYEQYF.

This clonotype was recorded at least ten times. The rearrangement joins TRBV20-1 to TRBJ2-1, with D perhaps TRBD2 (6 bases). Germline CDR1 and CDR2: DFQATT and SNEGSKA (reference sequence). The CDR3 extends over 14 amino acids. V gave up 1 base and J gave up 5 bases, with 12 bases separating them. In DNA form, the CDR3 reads TGCAGTGCTAGAGGAATAGCGGTCAACAATGAGCAGTTCTTC. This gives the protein CSARGIAVNNEQFF.

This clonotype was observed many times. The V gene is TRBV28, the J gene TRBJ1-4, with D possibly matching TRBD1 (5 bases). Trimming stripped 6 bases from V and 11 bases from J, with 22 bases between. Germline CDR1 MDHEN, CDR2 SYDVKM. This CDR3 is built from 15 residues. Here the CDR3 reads CASRPNGIWGIKLFF. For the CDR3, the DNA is TGTGCCAGCAGACCAAACGGCATTTGGGGGATCAAACTGTTTTTT.

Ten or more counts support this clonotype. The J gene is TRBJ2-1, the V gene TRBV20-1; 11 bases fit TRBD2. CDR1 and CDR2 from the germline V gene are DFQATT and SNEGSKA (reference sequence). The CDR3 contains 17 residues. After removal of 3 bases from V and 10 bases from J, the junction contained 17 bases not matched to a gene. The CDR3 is CSARTLRETSGRGEQFF. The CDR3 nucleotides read TGCAGTGCTAGGACCCTTAGGGAAACTAGCGGGAGAGGGGAGCAGTTCTTC.

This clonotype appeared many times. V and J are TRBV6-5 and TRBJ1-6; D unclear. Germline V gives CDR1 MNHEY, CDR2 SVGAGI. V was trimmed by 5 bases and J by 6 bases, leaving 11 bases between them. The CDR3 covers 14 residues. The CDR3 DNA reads TGTGCCAGCAGTCCTCGGGGTTTTAATTCACCCCTCCACTTT. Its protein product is CASSPRGFNSPLHF.

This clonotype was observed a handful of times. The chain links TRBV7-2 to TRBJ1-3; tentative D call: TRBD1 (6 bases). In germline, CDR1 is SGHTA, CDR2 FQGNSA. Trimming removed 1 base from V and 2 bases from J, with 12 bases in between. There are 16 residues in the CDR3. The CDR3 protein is CASSLGRQVPGNTIYF. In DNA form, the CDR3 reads TGTGCCAGCAGCTTAGGAAGACAGGTCCCTGGAAACACCATATATTTT.

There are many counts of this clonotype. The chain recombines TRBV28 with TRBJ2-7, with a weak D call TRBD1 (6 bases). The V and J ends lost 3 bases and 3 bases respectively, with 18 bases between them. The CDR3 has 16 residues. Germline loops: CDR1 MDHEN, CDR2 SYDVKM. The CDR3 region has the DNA TGTGCCAGCAGTTTCTCTACTCTCCGGGACAACTACGAGCAGTACTTC. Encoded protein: CASSFSTLRDNYEQYF.